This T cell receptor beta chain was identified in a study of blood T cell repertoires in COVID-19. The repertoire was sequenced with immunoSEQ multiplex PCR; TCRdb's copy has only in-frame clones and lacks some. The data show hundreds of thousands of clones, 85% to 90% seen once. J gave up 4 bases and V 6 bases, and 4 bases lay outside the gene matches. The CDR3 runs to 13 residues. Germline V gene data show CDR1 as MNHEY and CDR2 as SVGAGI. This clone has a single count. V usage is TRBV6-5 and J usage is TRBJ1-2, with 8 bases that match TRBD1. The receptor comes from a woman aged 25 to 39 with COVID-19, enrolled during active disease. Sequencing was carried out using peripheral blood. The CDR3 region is CASSLTGGYGYTF. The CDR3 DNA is TGTGCCAGCAGCCTCACAGGGGGCTATGGCTACACCTTC.